This entry lists 7 T cell receptor beta chains sequenced from one sample in a study of blood T cell repertoires in COVID-19. TCRdb's table, derived via immunoSEQ multiplex PCR, lists solely in-frame clones and lacks some. The sample yields 390,000 or so clones, 90% seen once. The sequenced sample consisted of peripheral blood. The receptors were sampled from a man between 18 and 29 years old with active or convalescent COVID-19.

The chain is built from TRBV28 and TRBJ2-6, with 9 bases that match TRBD1. The V gene end was trimmed by 6 bases and the J gene end by 0 bases; junction bases not matched to a gene: 3. This CDR3 has 16 amino acids. Per the germline V gene, CDR1 is MDHEN and CDR2 is SYDVKM. The CDR3 region is CASRRQGVSGANVLTF. The DNA of the CDR3 is TGTGCCAGCAGGCGACAGGGGGTCTCTGGGGCCAACGTCCTGACTTTC.

This chain connects TRBV29-1 to TRBJ2-7; D ambiguous. CDR1 is SQVTM and CDR2 is ANQGSEA in the germline V gene. Trimming pared 6 bases from V and 6 bases from J, leaving 15 bases between. This CDR3 comprises 12 residues. CDR3 DNA sequence: TGCAGCGTCCTCCATAGCTCCGGCGAGCAGTACTTC. Protein product: CSVLHSSGEQYF.

V usage is TRBV7-2 and J usage is TRBJ1-6, with 7 bases lining up with TRBD1. The CDR3 has 15 residues. In germline, CDR1 is SGHTA, CDR2 FQGNSA. J was trimmed by 11 bases and V by 4 bases; bases with no gene match: 11. The CDR3 here is CASSSGQAVGTPLHF. In nucleotides, the CDR3 is TGTGCCAGCAGCTCAGGACAGGCTGTAGGGACACCCCTCCACTTT.

The chain employs TRBV5-6 and TRBJ1-1, with D unclear. Between the trimmed V and J ends, which lost 6 bases and 3 bases, there was a span of 9 bases. In germline, CDR1 is SGHDT, CDR2 YYEEEE. The CDR3 loop spans 12 amino acids. DNA of the CDR3: TGTGCCAGCAAAAGGCGGGACACTGAAGCTTTCTTT. Protein product: CASKRRDTEAFF.

The chain combines TRBV2 with TRBJ1-1, with D perhaps TRBD1 (5 bases). Looked up from germline, CDR1 is SNHLY and CDR2 is FYNNEI. V was shortened by 8 bases and J by 3 bases, with 10 bases between the two germline ends. The CDR3 extends over 12 amino acids. Here the CDR3 DNA reads TGTGCCAGCGGGGGGGGGTACACTGAAGCTTTCTTT. Protein sequence: CASGGGYTEAFF. Together with reference TRBV2 and TRBJ1-1, the CDR3 gives the full variable domain: EPEVTQTPSHQVTQMGQEVILRCVPISNHLYFYWYRQILGQKVEFLVSFYNNEISEKSEIFDDQFSVERPDGSNFTLKIRSTKLEDSAMYFCASGGGYTEAFFGQGTRLTVV.

The chain links TRBV6-5 to TRBJ2-7; 10 positions match TRBD2. J gave up 3 bases and V 5 bases, and 4 bases lay outside the gene matches. The CDR3 runs 14 residues. CDR1 MNHEY and CDR2 SVGAGI come from the germline V gene. In DNA form, the CDR3 reads TGTGCCAGCAGTCAACTAGCGGGACTCTACGAGCAGTACTTC. Amino acids: CASSQLAGLYEQYF.

The chain recombines TRBV9 with TRBJ2-7, with TRBD2 identical over 9 bases. The CDR3 totals 15 residues. Germline values: CDR1 SGDLS, CDR2 YYNGEE. V gave up 0 bases and J gave up 2 bases; unmatched junction bases: 3. The CDR3 bases are TGTGCCAGCAGCGTAGGACTAGCGGATCCCTACGAGCAGTACTTC. Encoded protein: CASSVGLADPYEQYF.